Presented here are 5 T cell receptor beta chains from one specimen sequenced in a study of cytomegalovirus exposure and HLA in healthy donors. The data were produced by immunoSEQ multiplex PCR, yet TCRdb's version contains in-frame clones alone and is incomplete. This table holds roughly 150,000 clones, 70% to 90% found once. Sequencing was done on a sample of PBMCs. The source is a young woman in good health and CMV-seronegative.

The CDR3 region has the DNA TGTGCCAGCAGCTTAGCGACGGGACATTACAATGAGCAGTTCTTC. It is translated as CASSLATGHYNEQFF. The chain joins TRBV7-2 to TRBJ2-1, with D perhaps TRBD1 (6 bases). The V end was cut by 0 bases, the J end by 4 bases, with 10 bases between. This CDR3 is 15 amino acids long. The germline V gene encodes CDR1 SGHTA and CDR2 FQGNSA.

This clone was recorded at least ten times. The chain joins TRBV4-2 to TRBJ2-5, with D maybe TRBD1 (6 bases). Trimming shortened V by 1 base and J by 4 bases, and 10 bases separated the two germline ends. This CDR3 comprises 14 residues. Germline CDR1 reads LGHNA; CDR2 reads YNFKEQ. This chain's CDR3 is CASSQGEGVETQYF. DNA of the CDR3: TGTGCCAGCAGCCAAGGAGAGGGGGTAGAGACCCAGTACTTC.

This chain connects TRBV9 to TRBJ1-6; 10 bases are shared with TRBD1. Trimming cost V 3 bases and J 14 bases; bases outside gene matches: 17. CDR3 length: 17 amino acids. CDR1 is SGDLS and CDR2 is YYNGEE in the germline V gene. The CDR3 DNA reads TGTGCCAGCAGCGGACCACCGGGACAGGGGAACTTTAGGGCCCTCCACTTT. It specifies CASSGPPGQGNFRALHF.

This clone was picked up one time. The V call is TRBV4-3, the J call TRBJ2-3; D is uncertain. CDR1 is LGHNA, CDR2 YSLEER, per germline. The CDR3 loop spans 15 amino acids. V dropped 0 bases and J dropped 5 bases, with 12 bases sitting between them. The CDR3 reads CASSQDVSEGDTQYF. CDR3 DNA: TGCGCCAGCAGCCAAGATGTCTCGGAAGGAGATACGCAGTATTTT.

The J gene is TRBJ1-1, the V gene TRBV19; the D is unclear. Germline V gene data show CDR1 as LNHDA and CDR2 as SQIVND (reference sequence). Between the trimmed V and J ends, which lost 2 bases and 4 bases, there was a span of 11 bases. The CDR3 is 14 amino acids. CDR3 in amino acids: CASSIMSETTEAFF. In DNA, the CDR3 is TGTGCCAGTAGTATAATGTCAGAAACCACTGAAGCTTTCTTT. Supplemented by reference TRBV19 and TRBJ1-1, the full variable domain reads DGGITQSPKYLFRKEGQNVTLSCEQNLNHDAMYWYRQDPGQGLRLIYYSQIVNDFQKGDIAEGYSVSREKKESFPLTVTSAQKNPTAFYLCASSIMSETTEAFFGQGTRLTVV.